This record concerns one T cell receptor (beta chain) sequence. Antigen specificity is unknown. These data originate in a study of T cell clusters in autoimmune cytopenias. Regarding the study as a whole: Exclusive TRB clusters were about 3-fold more numerous in healthy donors than in active autoimmune hepatitis. TRB repertoire shifts in secondary cytopenia and chronic lymphocytic leukemia mostly reflected lymphoma, not autoimmunity. The T cell clusters came from computational analysis alone and lack functional validation. Primary autoimmune cytopenia patients seemingly lacked the physiological T cell clusters found in healthy donors.

TRB rearrangements were amplified by touch-down multiplex PCR with mixed TRB-A/B primers. TCRdb reprocessed the multiplex PCR reads; each CDR3 protein has one entry and no DNA is given. The repertoire table contains about 3,500 distinct CDR3 sequences. Each sample's input was around 250 ng genomic DNA, some 34,000 genome equivalents. The CDR3 is 17 residues long. CDR1 DFQATT and CDR2 SNEGSKA come from the germline V gene (reference sequence). The V call is TRBV20-1, the J call TRBJ2-7. The sequencing sample was made of peripheral blood. This TCR was sampled from a human donor with an autoimmune cytopenia or autoimmune hepatitis (not recorded which). The CDR3 is CSARDFGTPRSSYEQYF.